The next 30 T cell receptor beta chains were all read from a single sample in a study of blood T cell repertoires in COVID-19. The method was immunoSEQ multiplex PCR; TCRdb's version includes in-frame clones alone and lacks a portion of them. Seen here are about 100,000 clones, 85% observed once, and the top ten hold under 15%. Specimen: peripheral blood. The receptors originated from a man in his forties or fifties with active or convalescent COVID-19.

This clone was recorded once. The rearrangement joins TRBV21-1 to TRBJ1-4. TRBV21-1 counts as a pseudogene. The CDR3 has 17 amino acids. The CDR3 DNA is TGTGCCAGCAGCAAAAGGACTAATGGGTGTTCTAATGAAAAACTGTTTTTT. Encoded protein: CASSKRTNGCSNEKLFF.

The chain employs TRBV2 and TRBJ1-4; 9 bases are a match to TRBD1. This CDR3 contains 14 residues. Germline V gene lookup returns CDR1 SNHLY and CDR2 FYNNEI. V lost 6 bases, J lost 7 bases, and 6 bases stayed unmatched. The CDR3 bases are TGTGCCAGCAGCGCGCGACAGGGGGGTGAAAAACTGTTTTTT. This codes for CASSARQGGEKLFF.

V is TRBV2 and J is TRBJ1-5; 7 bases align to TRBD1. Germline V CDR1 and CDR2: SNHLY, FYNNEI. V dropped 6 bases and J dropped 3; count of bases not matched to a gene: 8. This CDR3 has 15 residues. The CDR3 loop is CASRSATGHNQPQHF. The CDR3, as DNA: TGTGCCAGCAGGTCGGCGACAGGGCACAATCAGCCCCAGCATTTT.

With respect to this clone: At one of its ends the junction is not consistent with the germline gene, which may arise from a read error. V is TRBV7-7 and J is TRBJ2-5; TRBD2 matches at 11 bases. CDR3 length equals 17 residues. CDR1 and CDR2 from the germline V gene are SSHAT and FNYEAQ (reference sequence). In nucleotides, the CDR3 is TGTGCTAGCAGCTTAGGCGGGCTAGCGGGAGGAGGAGAGACCCAGTACTTC. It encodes CASSLGGLAGGGETQYF.

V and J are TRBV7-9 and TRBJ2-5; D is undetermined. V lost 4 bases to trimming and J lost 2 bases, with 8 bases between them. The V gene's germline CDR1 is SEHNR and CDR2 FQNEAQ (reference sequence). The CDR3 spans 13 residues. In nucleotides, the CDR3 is TGTGCCAGCAGCTCATACAGTCAAGAGACCCAGTACTTC. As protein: CASSSYSQETQYF.

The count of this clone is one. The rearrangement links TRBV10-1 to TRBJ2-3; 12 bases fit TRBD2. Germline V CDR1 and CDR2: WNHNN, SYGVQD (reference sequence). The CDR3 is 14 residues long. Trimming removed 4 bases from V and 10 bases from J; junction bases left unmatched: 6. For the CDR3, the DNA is TGCGCCAGCAGTGTGACTAGCGGGAGTGGGGCGCAGTATTTT. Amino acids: CASSVTSGSGAQYF.

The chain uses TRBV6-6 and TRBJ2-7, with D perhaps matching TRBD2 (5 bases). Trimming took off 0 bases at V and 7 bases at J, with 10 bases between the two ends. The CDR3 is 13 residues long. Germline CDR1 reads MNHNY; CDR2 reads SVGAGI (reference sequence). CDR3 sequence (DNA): TGTGCCAGCAGTTACTCGCTGACGGGGGAGCAGTACTTC. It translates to CASSYSLTGEQYF.

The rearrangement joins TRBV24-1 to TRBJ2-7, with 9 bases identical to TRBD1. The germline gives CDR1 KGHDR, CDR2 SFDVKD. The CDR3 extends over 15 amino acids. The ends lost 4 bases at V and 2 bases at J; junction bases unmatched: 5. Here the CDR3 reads CATSDARQGAYEQYF. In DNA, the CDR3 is TGTGCCACCAGTGACGCTCGACAGGGGGCCTACGAGCAGTACTTC.

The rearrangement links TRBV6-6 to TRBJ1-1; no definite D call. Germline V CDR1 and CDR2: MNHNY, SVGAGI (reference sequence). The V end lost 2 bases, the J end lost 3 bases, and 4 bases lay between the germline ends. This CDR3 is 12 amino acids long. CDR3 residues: CASSYPDTEAFF. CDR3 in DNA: TGTGCCAGCAGTTACCCTGACACTGAAGCTTTCTTT.

The CDR3 loop reads CASSFHPGSGGDEQYF. In DNA, the CDR3 is TGTGCCAGCAGCTTTCATCCCGGATCTGGCGGCGACGAGCAGTACTTC. The rearrangement uses TRBV5-8 and TRBJ2-7; D gene ambiguous. V was shortened by 2 bases and J by 5 bases, with 20 bases between the two germline ends. Looked up from germline, CDR1 is SGHTS and CDR2 is YDEGEE. The CDR3 is 16 residues long.

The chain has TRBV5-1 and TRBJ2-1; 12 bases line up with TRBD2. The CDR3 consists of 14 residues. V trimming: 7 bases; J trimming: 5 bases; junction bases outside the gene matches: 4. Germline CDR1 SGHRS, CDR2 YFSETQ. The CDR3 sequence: CASRTSGAHNEQFF. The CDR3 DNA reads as TGCGCCAGCCGGACTAGCGGGGCCCACAATGAGCAGTTCTTC. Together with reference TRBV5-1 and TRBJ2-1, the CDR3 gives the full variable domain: KAGVTQTPRYLIKTRGQQVTLSCSPISGHRSVSWYQQTPGQGLQFLFEYFSETQRNKGNFPGRFSGRQFSNSRSEMNVSTLELGDSALYLCASRTSGAHNEQFFGPGTRLTVL.

The CDR3 region is CASRHTTGGFHEQYF. The DNA for the CDR3 is TGTGCCAGTAGACATACGACAGGGGGCTTCCACGAGCAGTACTTC. The chain joins TRBV19 to TRBJ2-7; 10 positions match TRBD1. The V and J ends lost 6 bases and 5 bases, in that order; junction bases with no gene match: 10. Germline loops: CDR1 LNHDA, CDR2 SQIVND (reference sequence). The CDR3 is made up of 15 amino acids.

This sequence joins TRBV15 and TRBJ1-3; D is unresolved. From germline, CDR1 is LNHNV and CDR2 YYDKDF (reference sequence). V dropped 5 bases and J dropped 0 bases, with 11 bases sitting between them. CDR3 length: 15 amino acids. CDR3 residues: CATSPQSFSGNTIYF. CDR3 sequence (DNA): TGTGCCACCAGCCCCCAGTCCTTCTCTGGAAACACCATATATTTT.

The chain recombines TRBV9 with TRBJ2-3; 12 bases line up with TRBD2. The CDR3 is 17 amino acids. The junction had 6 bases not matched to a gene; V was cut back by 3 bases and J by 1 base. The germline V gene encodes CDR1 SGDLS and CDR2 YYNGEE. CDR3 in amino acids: CASSARLAGGRTDTQYF. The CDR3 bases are TGTGCCAGCAGCGCTAGGCTAGCGGGAGGGCGCACAGATACGCAGTATTTT.

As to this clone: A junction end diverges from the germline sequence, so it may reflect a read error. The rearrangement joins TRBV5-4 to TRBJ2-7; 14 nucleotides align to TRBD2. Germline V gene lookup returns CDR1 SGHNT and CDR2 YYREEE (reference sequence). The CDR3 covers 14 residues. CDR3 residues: CASRLGTSGSEQYF. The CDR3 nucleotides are TGTGCCAGCAGATTGGGGACTAGCGGGAGCGAGCAGTACTTC.

The CDR3 here is CASSKANRETQYF. The CDR3 coding sequence is TGTGCCAGCAGCAAAGCCAACAGAGAGACCCAGTACTTC. The rearrangement uses TRBV7-6 and TRBJ2-5; D unresolved. CDR1 and CDR2 from the germline V gene are SGHVS and FNYEAQ. V was pared by 5 bases and J by 4 bases, with 11 bases between. The CDR3 is made up of 13 amino acids.

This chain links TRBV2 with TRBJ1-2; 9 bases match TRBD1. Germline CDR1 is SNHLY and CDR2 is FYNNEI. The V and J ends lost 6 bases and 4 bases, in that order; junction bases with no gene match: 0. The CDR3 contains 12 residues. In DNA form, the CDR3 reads TGTGCCAGCAGGGACAGGGGCTATGGCTACACCTTC. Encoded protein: CASRDRGYGYTF.

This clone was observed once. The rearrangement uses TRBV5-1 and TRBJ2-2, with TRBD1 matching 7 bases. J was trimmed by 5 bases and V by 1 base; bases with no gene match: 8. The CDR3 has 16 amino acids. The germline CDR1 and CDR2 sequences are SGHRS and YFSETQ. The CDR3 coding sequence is TGCGCCAGCAGCTTGTTCCGACAGGGTGGTACCGGGGAGCTGTTTTTT. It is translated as CASSLFRQGGTGELFF.

CDR3 residues: CARRGRARYEQYF. In DNA, the CDR3 is TGTGCCAGAAGGGGGAGGGCTAGATACGAGCAGTACTTC. The chain employs TRBV5-3 and TRBJ2-7; TRBD2 matches at 7 bases. TRBV5-3 is noted as an ORF with a role that remains uncertain. The CDR3 spans 13 residues. The V segment lost 5 bases and the J segment 4 bases; nucleotides outside the gene matches: 6.

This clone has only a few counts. The CDR3 spells CASSFLEDRDTGELFF. CDR3 nucleotide sequence: TGTGCCAGCAGTTTTCTCGAAGACAGGGACACCGGGGAGCTGTTTTTT. The chain links TRBV28 to TRBJ2-2, with 7 bases fitting TRBD1. J lost 3 bases, V lost 3 bases, and 7 bases had no gene match. Per germline, CDR1 MDHEN and CDR2 SYDVKM. The CDR3 sequence is 16 residues long.

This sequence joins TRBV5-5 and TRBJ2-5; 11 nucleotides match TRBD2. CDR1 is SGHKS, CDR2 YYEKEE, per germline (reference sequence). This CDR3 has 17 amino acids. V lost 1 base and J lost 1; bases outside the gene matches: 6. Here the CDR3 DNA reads TGTGCCAGCAGCTTGAGCCTAGCGGGAGGCCTCCAAGAGACCCAGTACTTC. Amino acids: CASSLSLAGGLQETQYF.

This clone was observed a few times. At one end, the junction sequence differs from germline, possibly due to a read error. In DNA form, the CDR3 reads TGTGCCAGCAGTTACTTCAAACCGGACAGGGTCGGAATGCTCTTT. This sequence encodes CASSYFKPDRVGMLF. The chain has TRBV6-5 and TRBJ1-1; 8 bases match TRBD1. CDR1 MNHEY and CDR2 SVGAGI come from the germline V gene. The CDR3 consists of 15 residues.

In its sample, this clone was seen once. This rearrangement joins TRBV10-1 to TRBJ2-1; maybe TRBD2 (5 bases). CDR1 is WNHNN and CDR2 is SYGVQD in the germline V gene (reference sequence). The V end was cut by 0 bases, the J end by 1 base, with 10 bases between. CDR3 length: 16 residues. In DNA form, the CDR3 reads TGCGCCAGCAGTGAGTCGAGGGTTTCTTCCTACAATGAGCAGTTCTTC. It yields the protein CASSESRVSSYNEQFF.

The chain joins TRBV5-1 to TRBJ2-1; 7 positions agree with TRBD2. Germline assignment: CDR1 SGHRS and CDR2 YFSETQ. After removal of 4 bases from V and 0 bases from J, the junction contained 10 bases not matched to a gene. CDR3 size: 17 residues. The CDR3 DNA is TGCGCCAGCAGCGCCTCCCCATCTAGCGGCTCCTACAATGAGCAGTTCTTC. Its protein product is CASSASPSSGSYNEQFF.

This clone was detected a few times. CDR3 DNA sequence: TGTGCCAGCAGCAACCGAGGAGGTAGCGGGAGATCCGCGCAGTATTTT. Protein sequence: CASSNRGGSGRSAQYF. The rearrangement uses TRBV11-2 and TRBJ2-3; 9 bases line up with TRBD2. J was trimmed by 10 bases and V by 5 bases; bases with no gene match: 16. The CDR3 loop spans 16 amino acids. Germline values: CDR1 SGHAT, CDR2 FQNNGV.

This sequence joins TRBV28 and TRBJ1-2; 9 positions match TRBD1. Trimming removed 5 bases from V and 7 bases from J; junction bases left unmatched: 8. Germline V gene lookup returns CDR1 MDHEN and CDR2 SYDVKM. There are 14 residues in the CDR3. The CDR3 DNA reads TGTGCCAGCAGTGATGGGGGACAGGGACGTGGCTACACCTTC. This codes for CASSDGGQGRGYTF.

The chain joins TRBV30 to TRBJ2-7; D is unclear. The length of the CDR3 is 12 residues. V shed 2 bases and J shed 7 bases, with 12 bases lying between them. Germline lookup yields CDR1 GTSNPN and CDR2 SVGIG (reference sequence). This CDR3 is CAWSFTTGEQYF. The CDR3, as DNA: TGTGCCTGGAGTTTTACGACCGGGGAGCAGTACTTC.

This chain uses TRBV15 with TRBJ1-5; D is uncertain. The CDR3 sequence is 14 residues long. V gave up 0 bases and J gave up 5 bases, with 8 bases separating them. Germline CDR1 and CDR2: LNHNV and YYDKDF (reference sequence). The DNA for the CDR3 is TGTGCCACCAGCAGAGACCGGAGGGATCAGCCCCAGCATTTT. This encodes CATSRDRRDQPQHF.

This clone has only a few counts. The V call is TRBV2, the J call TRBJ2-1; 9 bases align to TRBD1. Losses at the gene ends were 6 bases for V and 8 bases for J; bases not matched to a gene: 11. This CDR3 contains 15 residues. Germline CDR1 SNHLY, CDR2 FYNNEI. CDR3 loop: CASSPNRGRWDEQFF. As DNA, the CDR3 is TGTGCCAGCAGCCCTAACAGGGGGCGCTGGGATGAGCAGTTCTTC. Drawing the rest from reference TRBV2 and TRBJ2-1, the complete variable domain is EPEVTQTPSHQVTQMGQEVILRCVPISNHLYFYWYRQILGQKVEFLVSFYNNEISEKSEIFDDQFSVERPDGSNFTLKIRSTKLEDSAMYFCASSPNRGRWDEQFFGPGTRLTVL.

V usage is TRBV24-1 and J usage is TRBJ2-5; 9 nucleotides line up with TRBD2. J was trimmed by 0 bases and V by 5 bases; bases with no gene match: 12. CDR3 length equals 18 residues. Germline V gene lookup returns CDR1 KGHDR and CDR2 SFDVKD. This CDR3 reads CATSAPTIAGEDQETQYF. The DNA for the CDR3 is TGTGCCACCAGTGCCCCCACCATAGCGGGAGAGGACCAAGAGACCCAGTACTTC.